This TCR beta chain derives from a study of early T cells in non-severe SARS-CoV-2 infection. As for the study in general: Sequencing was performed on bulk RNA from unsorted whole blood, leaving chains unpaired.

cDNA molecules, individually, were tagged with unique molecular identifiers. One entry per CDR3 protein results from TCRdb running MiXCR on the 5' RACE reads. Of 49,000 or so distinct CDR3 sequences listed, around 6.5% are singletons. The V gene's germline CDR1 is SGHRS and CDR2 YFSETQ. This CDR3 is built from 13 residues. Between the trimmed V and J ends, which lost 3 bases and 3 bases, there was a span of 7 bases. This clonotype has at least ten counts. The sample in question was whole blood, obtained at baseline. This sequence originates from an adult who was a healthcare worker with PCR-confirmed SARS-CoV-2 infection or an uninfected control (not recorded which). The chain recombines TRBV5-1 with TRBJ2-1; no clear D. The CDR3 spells CASSSTFYNEQFF. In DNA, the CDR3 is TGCGCCAGCAGCTCGACTTTCTACAATGAGCAGTTCTTC.